One T cell receptor beta chain is described in this entry. The antigen remains undetermined. Deletions cut 5 bases from V and 2 bases from J, with 14 bases between. Germline values: CDR1 MNHEY, CDR2 SVGEGT. This CDR3 contains 15 residues. This sample was included in a study of T cell responses to AZD1222 COVID-19 vaccine. Overall study findings and caveats: Seropositive AZD1222 recipients at baseline numbered only 6 or 7. Sampled repertoires all dated from after the peak T cell response.

Profiled with immunoSEQ multiplex PCR; TCRdb holds only in-frame clones, not every one. This repertoire shows about 140,000 clones, approximately 90% found once; its top ten account for 2.5% to 3%. V usage is TRBV6-2 or TRBV6-3 and J usage is TRBJ2-3; a possible D gene is TRBD2 (7 bases). Material: peripheral blood, obtained on day 0 of AZD1222 vaccination. This TCR was sampled from an adult in good health. For the CDR3, the DNA is TGTGCCAGCAGTAGGGGGGACTACCACACAGATACGCAGTATTTT. Amino acids: CASSRGDYHTDTQYF.